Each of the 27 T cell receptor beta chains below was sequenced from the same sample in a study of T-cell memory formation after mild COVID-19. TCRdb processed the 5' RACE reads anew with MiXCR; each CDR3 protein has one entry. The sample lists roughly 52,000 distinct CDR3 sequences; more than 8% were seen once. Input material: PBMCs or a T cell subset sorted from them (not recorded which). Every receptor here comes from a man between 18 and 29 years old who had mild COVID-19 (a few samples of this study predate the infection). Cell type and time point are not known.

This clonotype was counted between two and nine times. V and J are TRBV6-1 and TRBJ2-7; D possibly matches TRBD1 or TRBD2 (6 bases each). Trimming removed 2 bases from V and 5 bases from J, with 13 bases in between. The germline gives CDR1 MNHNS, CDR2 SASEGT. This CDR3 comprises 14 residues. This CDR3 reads CASSERPGADEQYV. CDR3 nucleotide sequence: TGTGCCAGCAGTGAACGCCCGGGGGCGGACGAGCAGTACGTC.

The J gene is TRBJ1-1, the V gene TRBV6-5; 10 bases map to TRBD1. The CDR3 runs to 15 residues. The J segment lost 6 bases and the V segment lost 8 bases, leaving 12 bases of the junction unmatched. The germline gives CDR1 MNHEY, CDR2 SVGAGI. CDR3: CASSRDRGGEAEAFF. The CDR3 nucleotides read TGTGCCAGCTCCCGGGACAGGGGAGGTGAGGCTGAAGCTTTCTTT.

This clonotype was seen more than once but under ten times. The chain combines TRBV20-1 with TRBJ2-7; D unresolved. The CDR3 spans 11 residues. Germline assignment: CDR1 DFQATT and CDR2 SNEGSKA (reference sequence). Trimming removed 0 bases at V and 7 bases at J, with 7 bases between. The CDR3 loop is CSARDRREQYF. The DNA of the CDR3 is TGCAGTGCTAGAGATCGGCGGGAGCAGTACTTC.

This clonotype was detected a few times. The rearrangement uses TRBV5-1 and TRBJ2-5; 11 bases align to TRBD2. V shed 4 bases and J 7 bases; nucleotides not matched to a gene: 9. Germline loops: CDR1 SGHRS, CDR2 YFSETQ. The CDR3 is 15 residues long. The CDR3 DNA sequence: TGCGCCAGCAGCCCCACTAGCGGGGGAGACGCGACCCAGTACTTC. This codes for CASSPTSGGDATQYF.

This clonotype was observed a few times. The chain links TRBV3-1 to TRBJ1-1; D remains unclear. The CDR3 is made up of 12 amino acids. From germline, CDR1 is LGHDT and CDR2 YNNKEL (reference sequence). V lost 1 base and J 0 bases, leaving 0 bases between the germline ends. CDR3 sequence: CASSQVNTEAFF. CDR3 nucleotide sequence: TGTGCCAGCAGCCAAGTGAACACTGAAGCTTTCTTT.

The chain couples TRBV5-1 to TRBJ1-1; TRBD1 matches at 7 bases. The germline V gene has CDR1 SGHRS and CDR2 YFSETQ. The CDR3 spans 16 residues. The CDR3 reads CPATSGTEEPNTEAFF. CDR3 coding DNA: TGCCCCGCTACAAGCGGGACAGAAGAACCAAACACTGAAGCTTTCTTT.

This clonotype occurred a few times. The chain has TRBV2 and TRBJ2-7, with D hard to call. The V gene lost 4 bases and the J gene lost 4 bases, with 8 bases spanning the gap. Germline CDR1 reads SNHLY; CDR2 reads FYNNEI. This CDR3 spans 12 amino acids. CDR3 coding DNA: TGTGCCAGCAGTGTAACAGATTACGAGCAGTACGTC. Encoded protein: CASSVTDYEQYV.

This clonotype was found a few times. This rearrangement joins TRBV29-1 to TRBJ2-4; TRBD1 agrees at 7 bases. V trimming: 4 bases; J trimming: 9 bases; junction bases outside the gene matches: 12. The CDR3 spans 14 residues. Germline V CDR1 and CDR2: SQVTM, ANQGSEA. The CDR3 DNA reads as TGCAGCGTTGCTGAGGGGGCGCGAGGCACCATTCAGTACTTC. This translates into CSVAEGARGTIQYF.

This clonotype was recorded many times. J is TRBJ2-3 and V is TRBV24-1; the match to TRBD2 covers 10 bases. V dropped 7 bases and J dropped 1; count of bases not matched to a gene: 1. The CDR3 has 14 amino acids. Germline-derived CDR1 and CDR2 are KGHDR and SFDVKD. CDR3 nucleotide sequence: TGTGCCACCAGCGGACTAGCGGGCACAGATACGCAGTATTTT. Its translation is CATSGLAGTDTQYF.

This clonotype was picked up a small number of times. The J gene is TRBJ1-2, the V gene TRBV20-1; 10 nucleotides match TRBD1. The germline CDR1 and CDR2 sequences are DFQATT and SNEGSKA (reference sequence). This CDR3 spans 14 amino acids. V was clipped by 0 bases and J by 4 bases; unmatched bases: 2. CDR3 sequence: CSARERQGAYGYTF. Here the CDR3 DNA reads TGCAGTGCTAGAGAAAGACAGGGGGCCTATGGCTACACCTTC.

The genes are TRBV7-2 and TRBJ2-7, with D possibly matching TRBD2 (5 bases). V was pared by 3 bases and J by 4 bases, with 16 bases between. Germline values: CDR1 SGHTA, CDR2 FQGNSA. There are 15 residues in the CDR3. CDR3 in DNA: TGTGCCAGCAGCTTGAGCGGCATCATGGCTTACGAGCAGTACTTC. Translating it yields CASSLSGIMAYEQYF. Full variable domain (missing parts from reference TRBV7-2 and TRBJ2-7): GAGVSQSPSNKVTEKGKDVELRCDPISGHTALYWYRQSLGQGLEFLIYFQGNSAPDKSGLPSDRFSAERTGGSVSTLTIQRTQQEDSAVYLCASSLSGIMAYEQYFGPGTRLTVT.

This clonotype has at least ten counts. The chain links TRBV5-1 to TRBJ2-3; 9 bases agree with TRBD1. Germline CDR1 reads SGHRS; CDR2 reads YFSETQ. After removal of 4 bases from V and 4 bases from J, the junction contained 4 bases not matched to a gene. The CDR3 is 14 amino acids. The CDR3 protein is CASSPRTGADTQYF. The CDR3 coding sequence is TGCGCCAGCAGCCCCAGGACAGGGGCAGATACGCAGTATTTT. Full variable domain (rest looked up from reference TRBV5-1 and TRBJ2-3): KAGVTQTPRYLIKTRGQQVTLSCSPISGHRSVSWYQQTPGQGLQFLFEYFSETQRNKGNFPGRFSGRQFSNSRSEMNVSTLELGDSALYLCASSPRTGADTQYFGPGTRLTVL.

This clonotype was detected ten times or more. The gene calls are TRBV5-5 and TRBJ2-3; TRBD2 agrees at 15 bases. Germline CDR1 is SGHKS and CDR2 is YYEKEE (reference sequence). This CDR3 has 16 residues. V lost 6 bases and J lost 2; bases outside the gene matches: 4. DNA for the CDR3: TGTGCCAGCAAAGGACTAGCGGGGGGGGCCACAGATACGCAGTATTTT. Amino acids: CASKGLAGGATDTQYF.

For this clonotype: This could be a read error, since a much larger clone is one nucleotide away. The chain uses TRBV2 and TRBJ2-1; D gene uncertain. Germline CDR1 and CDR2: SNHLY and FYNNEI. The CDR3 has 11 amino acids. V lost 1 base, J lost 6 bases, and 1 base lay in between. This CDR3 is CASSEGNEQFF. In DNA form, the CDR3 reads TGTGCCAGCAGTGAAGGCAATGAGCAGTTCTTC.

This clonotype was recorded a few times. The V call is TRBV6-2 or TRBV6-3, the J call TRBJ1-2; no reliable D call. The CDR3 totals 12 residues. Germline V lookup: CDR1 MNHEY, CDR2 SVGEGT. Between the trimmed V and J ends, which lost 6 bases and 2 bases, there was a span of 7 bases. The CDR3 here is CASRRVNYGYTF. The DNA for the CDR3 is TGTGCCAGCAGGAGAGTGAACTATGGCTACACCTTC.

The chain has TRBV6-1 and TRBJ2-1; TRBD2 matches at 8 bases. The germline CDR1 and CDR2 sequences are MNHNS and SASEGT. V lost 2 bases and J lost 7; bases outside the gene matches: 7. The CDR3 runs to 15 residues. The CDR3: CASSEHSGGLNEQFF. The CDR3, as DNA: TGTGCCAGCAGTGAACACAGCGGGGGCTTGAATGAGCAGTTCTTC.

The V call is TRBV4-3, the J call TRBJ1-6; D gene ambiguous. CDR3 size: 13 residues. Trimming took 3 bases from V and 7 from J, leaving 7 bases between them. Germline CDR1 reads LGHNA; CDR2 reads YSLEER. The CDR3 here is CASSQRGNSPLHF. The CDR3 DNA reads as TGCGCCAGCAGCCAGCGTGGGAATTCACCCCTCCACTTT.

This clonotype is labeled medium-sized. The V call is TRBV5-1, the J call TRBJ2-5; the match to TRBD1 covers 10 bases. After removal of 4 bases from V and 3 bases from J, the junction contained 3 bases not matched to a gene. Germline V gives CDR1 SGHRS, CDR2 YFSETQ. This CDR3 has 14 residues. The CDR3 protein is CASSRGQGEETQYF. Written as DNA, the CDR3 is TGCGCCAGCAGCCGTGGACAGGGGGAAGAGACCCAGTACTTC. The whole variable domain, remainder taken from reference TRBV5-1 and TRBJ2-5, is KAGVTQTPRYLIKTRGQQVTLSCSPISGHRSVSWYQQTPGQGLQFLFEYFSETQRNKGNFPGRFSGRQFSNSRSEMNVSTLELGDSALYLCASSRGQGEETQYFGPGTRLLVL.

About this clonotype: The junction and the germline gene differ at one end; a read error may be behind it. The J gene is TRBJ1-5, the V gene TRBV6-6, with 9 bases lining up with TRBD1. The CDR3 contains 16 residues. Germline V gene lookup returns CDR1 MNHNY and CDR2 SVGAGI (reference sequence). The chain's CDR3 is CASSRDREGSNLPQHF. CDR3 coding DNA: TGTGCCAGCAGCAGGGACAGGGAGGGGAGCAATCTGCCCCAGCATTTT.

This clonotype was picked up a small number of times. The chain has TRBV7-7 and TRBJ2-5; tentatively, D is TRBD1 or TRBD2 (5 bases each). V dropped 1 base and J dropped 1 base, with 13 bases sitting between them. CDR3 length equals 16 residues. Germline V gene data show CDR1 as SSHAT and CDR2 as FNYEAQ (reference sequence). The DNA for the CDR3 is TGTGCCAGCAGCTTAGGAGGGGCCCCTCTCCAAGAGACCCAGTACTTC. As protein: CASSLGGAPLQETQYF. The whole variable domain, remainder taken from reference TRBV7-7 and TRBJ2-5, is GAGVSQSPRYKVTKRGQDVTLRCDPISSHATLYWYQQALGQGPEFLTYFNYEAQPDKSGLPSDRFSAERPEGSISTLTIQRTEQRDSAMYRCASSLGGAPLQETQYFGPGTRLLVL.

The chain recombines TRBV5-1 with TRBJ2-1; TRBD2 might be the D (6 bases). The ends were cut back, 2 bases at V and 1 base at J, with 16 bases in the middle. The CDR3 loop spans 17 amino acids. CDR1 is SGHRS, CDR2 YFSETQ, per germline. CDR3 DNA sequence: TGCGCCAGCAGCTTCGCCAATTTAGCGGTTTCCTACAATGAGCAGTTCTTC. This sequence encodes CASSFANLAVSYNEQFF. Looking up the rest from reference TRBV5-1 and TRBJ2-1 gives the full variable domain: KAGVTQTPRYLIKTRGQQVTLSCSPISGHRSVSWYQQTPGQGLQFLFEYFSETQRNKGNFPGRFSGRQFSNSRSEMNVSTLELGDSALYLCASSFANLAVSYNEQFFGPGTRLTVL.

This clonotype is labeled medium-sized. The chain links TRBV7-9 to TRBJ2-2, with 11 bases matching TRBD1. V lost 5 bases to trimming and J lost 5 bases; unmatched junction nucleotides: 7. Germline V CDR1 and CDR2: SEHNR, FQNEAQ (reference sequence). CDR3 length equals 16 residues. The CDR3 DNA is TGTGCCAGCAGCCCCTTCCGGGACAGGGGGACCGGGGAGCTGTTTTTT. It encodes CASSPFRDRGTGELFF.

CDR3 in DNA: TGCGCCAGCCGGGCAGACTACACTGAAGCTTTCTTT. Protein product: CASRADYTEAFF. V and J are TRBV5-1 and TRBJ1-1; no firm D call. Germline-derived CDR1 and CDR2 are SGHRS and YFSETQ. V lost 7 bases, J lost 3 bases, and 10 bases lay in between. CDR3 length equals 12 residues.

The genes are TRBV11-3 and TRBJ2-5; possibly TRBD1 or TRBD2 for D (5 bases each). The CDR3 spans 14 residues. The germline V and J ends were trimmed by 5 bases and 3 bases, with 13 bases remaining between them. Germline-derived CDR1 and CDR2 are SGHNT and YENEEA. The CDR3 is CASSAGTAEETQYF. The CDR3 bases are TGTGCCAGCAGCGCTGGGACGGCCGAAGAGACCCAGTACTTC.

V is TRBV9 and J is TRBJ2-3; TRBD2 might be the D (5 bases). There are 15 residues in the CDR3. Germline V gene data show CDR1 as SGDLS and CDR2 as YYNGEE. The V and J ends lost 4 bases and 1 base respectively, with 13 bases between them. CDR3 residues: CASSPHAGGTDTQYF. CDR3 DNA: TGTGCCAGCAGCCCCCACGCGGGTGGCACAGATACGCAGTATTTT.

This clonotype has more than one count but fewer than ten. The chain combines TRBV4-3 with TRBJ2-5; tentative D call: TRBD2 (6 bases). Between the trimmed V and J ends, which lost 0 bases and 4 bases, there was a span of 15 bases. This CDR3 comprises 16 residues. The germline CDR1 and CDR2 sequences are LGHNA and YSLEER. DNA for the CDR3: TGCGCCAGCAGCCAAGATTGGCGGGGTTTGACAGAGACCCAGTACTTC. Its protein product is CASSQDWRGLTETQYF.

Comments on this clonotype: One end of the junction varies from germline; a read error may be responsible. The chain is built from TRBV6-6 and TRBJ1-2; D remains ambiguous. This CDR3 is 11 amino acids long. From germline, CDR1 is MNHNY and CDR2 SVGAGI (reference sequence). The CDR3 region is CASSTSLRYTF. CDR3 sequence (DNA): TGTGCCAGCAGTACGTCCCTCCGCTACACATTC.